The T cell receptor (beta chain) under discussion was sequenced for a study of blood T cell repertoires in COVID-19. On the study more broadly: Nucleic acid was either cDNA or gDNA, and it came from T cells, B-cell-depleted T cells, or PBMCs.

Original methodology: Estimation of nucleated cell counts was performed using reference gene primer amplification. Some clones are missing from TCRdb's copy, which holds only in-frame ones; the method was immunoSEQ multiplex PCR. Clone size and V and J calls were adopted from that table, with D and trimming inferred from the DNA. The data show some 66,000 clones, roughly nine tenths seen once. The CDR3 contains 13 residues. Germline trimming cut 3 bases from V and 11 bases from J; bases unmatched to any gene: 8. Germline V lookup: CDR1 LNHDA, CDR2 SQIVND (reference sequence). The specimen sequenced was peripheral blood. This sequence joins TRBV19 and TRBJ1-2; 8 nucleotides line up with TRBD1. This clonotype was sampled from a human donor in a cohort sampled during active COVID-19. The CDR3 DNA reads TGTGCCAGTAGTATGATTGGACAGGGCGGGTACACCTTC. Protein product: CASSMIGQGGYTF.